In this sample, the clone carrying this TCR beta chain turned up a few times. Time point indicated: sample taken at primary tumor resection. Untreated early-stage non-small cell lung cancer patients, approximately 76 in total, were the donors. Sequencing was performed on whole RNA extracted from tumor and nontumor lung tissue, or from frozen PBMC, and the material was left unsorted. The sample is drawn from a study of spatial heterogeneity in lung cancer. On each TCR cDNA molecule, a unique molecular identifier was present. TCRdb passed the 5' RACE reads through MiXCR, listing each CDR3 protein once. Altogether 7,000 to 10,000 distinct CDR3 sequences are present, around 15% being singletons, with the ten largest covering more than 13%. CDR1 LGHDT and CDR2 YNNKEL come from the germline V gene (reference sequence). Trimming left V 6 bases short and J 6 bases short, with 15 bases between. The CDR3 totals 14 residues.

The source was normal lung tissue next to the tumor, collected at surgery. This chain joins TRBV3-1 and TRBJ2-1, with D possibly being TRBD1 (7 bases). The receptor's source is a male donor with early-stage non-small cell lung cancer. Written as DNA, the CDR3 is TGTGCCAGCAGACTAGCAGGGGGAGGCAATGAGCAGTTCTTC. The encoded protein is CASRLAGGGNEQFF.